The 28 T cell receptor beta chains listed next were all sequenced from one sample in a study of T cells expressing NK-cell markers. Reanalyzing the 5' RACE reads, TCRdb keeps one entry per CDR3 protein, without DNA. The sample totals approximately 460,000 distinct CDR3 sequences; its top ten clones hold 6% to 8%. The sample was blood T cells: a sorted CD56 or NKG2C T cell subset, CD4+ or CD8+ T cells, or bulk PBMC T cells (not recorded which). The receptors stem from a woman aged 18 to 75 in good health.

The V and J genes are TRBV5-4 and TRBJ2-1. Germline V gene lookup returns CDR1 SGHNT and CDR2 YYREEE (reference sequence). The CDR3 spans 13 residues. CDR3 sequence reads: CASSLDAVIEQFF.

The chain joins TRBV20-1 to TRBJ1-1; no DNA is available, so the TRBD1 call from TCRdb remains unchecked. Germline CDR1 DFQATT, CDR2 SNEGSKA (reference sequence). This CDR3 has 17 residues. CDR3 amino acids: CSARDWGGVGSNTEAFF.

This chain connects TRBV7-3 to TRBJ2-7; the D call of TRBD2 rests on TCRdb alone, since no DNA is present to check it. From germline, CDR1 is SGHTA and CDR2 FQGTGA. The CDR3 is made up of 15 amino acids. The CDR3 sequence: CASSLKAGGGSEQYF.

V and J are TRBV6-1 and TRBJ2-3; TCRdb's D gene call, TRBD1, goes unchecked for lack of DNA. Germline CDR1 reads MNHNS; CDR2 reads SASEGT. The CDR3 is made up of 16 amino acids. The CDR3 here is CASRVRGDRGTDTQYF.

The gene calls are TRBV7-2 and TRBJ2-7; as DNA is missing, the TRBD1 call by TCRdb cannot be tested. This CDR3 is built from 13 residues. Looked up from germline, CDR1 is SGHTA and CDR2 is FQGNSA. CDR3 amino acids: CASSHPQGSEQYF. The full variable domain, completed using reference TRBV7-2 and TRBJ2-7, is GAGVSQSPSNKVTEKGKDVELRCDPISGHTALYWYRQSLGQGLEFLIYFQGNSAPDKSGLPSDRFSAERTGGSVSTLTIQRTQQEDSAVYLCASSHPQGSEQYFGPGTRLTVT.

The CDR3 here is CSAPRGTGSGNEQFF. The V and J genes are TRBV20-1 and TRBJ2-1; checking the TCRdb D call of TRBD1 is not possible without DNA. Germline V lookup: CDR1 DFQATT, CDR2 SNEGSKA (reference sequence). This CDR3 contains 15 residues.

The chain's CDR3 is CSVERGRGATGELFF. V usage is TRBV29-1 and J usage is TRBJ2-2; TCRdb gives TRBD2 as the D gene, but with no DNA this cannot be confirmed. CDR3 length: 15 residues. Germline V gene sequence: CDR1 SQVTM, CDR2 ANQGSEA.

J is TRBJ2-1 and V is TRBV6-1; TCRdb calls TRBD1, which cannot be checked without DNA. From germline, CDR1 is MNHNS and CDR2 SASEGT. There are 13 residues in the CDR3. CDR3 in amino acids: CASGLGRGDEQFF.

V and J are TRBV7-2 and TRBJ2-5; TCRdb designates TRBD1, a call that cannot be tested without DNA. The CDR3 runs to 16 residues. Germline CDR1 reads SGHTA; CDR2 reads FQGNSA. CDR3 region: CASSLAGQIGGETQYF.

The chain's CDR3 is CASSSSGSVASYEQYF. The chain uses TRBV7-2 and TRBJ2-7. The CDR3 covers 16 residues. CDR1 and CDR2 (germline): SGHTA, FQGNSA.

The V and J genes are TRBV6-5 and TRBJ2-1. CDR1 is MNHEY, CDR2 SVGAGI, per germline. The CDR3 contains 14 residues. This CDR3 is CASSYGTPYNEQFF.

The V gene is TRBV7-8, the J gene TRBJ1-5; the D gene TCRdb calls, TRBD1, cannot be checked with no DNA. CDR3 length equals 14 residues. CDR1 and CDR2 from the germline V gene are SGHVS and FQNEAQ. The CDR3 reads CASSGTGAGQPQHF.

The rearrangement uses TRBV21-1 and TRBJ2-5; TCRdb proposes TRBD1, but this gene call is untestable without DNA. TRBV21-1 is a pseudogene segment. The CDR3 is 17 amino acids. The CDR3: CASSKRFGTGNRETQYF.

This chain's CDR3 is CSVGPGLAVPTGELFF. V and J are TRBV29-1 and TRBJ2-2; TCRdb lists TRBD2, though no DNA is available to test this call. The CDR3 is 16 amino acids. Looked up from germline, CDR1 is SQVTM and CDR2 is ANQGSEA.

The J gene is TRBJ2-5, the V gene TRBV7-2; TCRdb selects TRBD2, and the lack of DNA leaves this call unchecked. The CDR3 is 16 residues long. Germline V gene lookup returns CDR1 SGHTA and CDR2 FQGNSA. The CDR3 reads CASSRGSRGAGETQYF. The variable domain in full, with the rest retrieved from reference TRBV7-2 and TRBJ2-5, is GAGVSQSPSNKVTEKGKDVELRCDPISGHTALYWYRQSLGQGLEFLIYFQGNSAPDKSGLPSDRFSAERTGGSVSTLTIQRTQQEDSAVYLCASSRGSRGAGETQYFGPGTRLLVL.

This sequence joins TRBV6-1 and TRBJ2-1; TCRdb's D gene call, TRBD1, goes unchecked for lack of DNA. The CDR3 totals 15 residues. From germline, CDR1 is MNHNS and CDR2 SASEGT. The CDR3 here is CATSGADSSYNEQFF.

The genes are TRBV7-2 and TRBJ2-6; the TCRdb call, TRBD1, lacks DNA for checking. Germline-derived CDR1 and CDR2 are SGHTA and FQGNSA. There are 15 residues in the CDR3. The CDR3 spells CASSLNPHGANVLTF.

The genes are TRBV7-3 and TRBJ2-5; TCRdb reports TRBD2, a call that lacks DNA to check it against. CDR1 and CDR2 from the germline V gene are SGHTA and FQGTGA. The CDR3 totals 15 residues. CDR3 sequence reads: CASSRYSGVRETQYF.

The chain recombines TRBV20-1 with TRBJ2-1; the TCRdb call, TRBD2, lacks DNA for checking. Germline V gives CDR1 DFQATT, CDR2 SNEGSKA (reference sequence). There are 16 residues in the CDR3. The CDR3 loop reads CSARDLGLAGFREQFF.

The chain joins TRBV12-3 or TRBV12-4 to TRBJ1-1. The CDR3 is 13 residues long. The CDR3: CASSLALSAEAFF.

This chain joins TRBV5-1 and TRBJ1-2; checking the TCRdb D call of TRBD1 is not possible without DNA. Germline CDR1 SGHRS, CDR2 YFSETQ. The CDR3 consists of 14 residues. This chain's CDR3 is CASSAVTGNYGYTF.

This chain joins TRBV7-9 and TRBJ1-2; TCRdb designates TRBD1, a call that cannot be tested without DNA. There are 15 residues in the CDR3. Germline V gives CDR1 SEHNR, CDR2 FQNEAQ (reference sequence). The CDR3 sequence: CASSSDSNPHYGYTF.

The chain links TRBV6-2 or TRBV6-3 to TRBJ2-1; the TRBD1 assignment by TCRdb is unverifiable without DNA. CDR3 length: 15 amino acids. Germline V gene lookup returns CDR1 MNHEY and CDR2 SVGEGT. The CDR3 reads CASTKGAGIYNEQFF.

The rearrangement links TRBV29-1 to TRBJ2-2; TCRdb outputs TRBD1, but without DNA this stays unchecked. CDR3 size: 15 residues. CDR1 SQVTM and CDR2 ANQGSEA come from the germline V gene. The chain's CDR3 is CSAALGARSTGELFF.

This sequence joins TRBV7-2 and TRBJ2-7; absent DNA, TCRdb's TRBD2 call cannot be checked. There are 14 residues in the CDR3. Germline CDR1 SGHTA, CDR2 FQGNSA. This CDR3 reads CASSLSPNSYEQYF.

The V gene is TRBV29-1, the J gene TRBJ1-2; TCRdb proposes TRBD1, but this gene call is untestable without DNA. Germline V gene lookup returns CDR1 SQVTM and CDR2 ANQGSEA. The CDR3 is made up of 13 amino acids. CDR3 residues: CSVTERGYYGYTF.

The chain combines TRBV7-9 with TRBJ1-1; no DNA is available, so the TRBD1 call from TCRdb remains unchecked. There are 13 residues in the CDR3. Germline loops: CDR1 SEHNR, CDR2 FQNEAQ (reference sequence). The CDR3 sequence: CASSQDRGWEAFF.

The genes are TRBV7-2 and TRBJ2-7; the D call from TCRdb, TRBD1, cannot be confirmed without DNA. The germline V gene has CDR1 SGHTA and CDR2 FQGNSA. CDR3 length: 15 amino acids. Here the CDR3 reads CASRGGAAAFYEQYF.